Given below is one T cell receptor beta chain in context. What it binds is unknown. This record comes from a study of tumor-infiltrating lymphocytes in primary liver carcinoma. Study at large: All patients, whether men or women, fell within 30 to 69 years of age. Stage T1-T3 N0M0 tumors spanned about 4.2 to 10 cm.

Study-wide points: Lesser overlap characterized tumor-adjacent and tumor-blood pairs relative to tumor region pairs.

Starting material of approximately 500 ng total RNA yielded TCR beta cDNA via a constant-region primer. Libraries covering TCR beta were generated through three nested multiplex PCR rounds (using a slightly modified ARM-PCR). TCRdb re-called the multiplex PCR reads through MiXCR, storing one row per CDR3 protein. The sample contains 300,000 to 400,000 distinct CDR3 sequences, approximately 65% of which appear only once. Germline DNA was also extracted, with blood RNA taken from unsorted whole blood. Preoperatively, approximately 4 milliliters of peripheral blood were collected. The TCR comes from a man aged 40-50 years with primary liver carcinoma and hepatitis B virus infection. Source material: peripheral blood.

The CDR3 nucleotides read TGTGCCAGCAGCTTAGACAGGGCGTTAACCTACGAGCAGTACTTC. This gives the protein CASSLDRALTYEQYF. V gene TRBV11-2 combines with J gene TRBJ2-7; D perhaps matches TRBD1 (5 bases). Germline CDR1 is SGHAT and CDR2 is FQNNGV. Between the trimmed V and J ends, which lost 0 bases and 2 bases, there was a span of 11 bases. The CDR3 consists of 15 residues.